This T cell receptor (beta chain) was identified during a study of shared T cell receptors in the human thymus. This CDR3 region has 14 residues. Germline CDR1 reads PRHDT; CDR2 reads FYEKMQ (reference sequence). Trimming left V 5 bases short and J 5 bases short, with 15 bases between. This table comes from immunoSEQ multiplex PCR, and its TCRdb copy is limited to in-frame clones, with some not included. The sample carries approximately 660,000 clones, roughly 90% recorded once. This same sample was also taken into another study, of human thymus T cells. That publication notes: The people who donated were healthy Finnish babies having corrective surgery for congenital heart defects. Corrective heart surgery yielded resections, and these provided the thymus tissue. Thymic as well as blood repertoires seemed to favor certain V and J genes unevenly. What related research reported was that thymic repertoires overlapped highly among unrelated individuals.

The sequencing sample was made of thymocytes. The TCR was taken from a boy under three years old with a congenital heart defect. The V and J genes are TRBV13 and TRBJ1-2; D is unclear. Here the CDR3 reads CASSGRGQYYGYTF. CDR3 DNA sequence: TGTGCCAGCAGCGGAAGAGGGCAATATTATGGCTACACCTTC.